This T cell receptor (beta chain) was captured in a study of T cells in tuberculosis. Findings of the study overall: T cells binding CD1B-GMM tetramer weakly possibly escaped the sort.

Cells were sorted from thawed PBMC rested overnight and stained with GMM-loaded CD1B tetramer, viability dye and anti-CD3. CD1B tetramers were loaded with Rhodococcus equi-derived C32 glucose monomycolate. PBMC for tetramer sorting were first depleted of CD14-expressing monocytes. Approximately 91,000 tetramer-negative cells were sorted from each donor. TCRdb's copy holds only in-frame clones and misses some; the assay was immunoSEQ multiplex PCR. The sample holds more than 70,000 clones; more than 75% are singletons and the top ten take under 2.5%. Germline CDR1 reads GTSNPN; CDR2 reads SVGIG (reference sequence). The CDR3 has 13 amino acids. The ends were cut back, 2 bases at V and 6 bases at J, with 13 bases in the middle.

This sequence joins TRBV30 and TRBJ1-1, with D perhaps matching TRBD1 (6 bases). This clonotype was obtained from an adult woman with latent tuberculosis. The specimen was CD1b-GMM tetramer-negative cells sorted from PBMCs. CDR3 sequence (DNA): TGTGCCTGGAGTACTCAGGGGATTGCTGAAGCTTTCTTT. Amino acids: CAWSTQGIAEAFF.